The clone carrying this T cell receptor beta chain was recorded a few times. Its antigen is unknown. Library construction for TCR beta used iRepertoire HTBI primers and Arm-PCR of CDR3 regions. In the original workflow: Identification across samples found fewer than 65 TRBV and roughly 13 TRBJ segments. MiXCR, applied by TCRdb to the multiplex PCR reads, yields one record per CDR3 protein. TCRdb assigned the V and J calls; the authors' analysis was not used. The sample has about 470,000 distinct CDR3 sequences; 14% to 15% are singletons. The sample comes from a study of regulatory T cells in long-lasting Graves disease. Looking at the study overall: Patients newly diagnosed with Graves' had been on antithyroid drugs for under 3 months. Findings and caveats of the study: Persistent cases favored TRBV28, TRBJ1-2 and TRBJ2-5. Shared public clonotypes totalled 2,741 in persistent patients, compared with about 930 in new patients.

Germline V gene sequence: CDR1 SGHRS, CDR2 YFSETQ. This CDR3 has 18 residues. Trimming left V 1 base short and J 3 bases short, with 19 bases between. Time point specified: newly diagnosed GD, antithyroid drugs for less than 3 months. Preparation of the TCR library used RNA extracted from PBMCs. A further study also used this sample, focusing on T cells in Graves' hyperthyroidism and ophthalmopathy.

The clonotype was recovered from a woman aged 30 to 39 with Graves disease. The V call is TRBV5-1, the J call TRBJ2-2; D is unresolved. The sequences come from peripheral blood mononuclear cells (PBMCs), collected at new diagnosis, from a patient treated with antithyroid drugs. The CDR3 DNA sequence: TGCGCCAGCAGCTTGTCCCCGGGTCCTAGTTTAGACACCGGGGAGCTGTTTTTT. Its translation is CASSLSPGPSLDTGELFF.